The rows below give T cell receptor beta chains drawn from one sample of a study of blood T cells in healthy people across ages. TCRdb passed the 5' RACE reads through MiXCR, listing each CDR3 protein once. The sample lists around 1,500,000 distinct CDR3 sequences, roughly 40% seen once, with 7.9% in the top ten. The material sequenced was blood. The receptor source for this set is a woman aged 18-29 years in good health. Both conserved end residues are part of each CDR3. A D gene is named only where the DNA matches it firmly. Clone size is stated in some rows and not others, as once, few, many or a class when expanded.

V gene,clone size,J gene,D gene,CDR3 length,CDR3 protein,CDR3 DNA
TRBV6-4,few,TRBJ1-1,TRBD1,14,CASSERQGTTEAFF,TGTGCCAGCAGTGAAAGACAGGGGACTACTGAAGCTTTCTTT
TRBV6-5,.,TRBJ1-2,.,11,CANRTAYGYTF,TGTGCCAACCGGACTGCCTATGGCTACACCTTC
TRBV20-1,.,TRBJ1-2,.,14,CSARDLWPSYGYTF,TGCAGTGCTAGAGATCTCTGGCCTTCCTATGGCTACACCTTC
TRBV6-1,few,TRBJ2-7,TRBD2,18,CASSPLAGTSGVYNEQYF,TGTGCCAGCAGTCCCCTAGCTGGGACTAGCGGGGTCTACAATGAGCAGTACTTC
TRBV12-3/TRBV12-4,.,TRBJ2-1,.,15,CASSSAGTWKNEQFF,TGTGCCAGCAGCTCGGCTGGGACATGGAAGAATGAGCAGTTCTTC
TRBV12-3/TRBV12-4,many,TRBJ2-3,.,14,CASSLSGFTDTQYF,TGTGCCAGCAGTTTATCCGGCTTCACAGATACGCAGTATTTT
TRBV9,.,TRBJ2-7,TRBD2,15,CASSVVDRGGNEQYF,TGTGCCAGCAGCGTAGTTGACCGGGGGGGGAACGAGCAGTACTTC
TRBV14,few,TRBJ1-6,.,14,CASSQDWNNSPLHF,TGTGCCAGCAGCCAAGATTGGAATAATTCACCCCTCCACTTT
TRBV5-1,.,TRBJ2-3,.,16,CASSPKALTSTDTQYF,TGCGCCAGCAGCCCCAAGGCCCTAACTAGCACAGATACGCAGTATTTT
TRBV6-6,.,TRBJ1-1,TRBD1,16,CASSYSNRGLNTEAFF,TGTGCCAGCAGTTACTCTAACAGGGGGCTTAACACTGAAGCTTTCTTT
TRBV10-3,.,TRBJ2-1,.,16,CAISELAGPGPVEQFF,TGTGCCATCAGTGAGTTGGCGGGGCCAGGGCCCGTTGAGCAGTTCTTC
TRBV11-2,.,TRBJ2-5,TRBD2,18,CASSLEVGRTSEQETQYF,TGTGCCAGCAGCTTAGAGGTTGGGAGGACTAGCGAGCAAGAGACCCAGTACTTC
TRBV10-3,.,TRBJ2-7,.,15,CAISGLRVQAYEQYF,TGTGCCATCAGTGGCCTTAGGGTCCAGGCCTACGAGCAGTACTTC
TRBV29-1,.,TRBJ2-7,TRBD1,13,CSGGQGGSYEQYF,TGCAGCGGAGGACAGGGTGGGTCCTACGAGCAGTACTTC
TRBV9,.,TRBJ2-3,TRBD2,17,CASSGGSSGAFADTQYF,TGTGCCAGCAGCGGCGGATCTAGCGGGGCTTTCGCAGATACGCAGTATTTT
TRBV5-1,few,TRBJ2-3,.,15,CASSLGARVADTQYF,TGCGCCAGCAGCTTGGGGGCGCGGGTGGCAGATACGCAGTATTTT
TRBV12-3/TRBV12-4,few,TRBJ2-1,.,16,CASSFGKRSSYNEQFF,TGTGCCAGCAGTTTCGGGAAGAGGAGCTCCTACAATGAGCAGTTCTTC
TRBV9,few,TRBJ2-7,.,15,CASSVAPSWGYEQYF,TGTGCCAGCAGCGTAGCACCTAGCTGGGGCTACGAGCAGTACTTC
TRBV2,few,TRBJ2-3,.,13,CAGKRGSTDTQYF,TGTGCGGGGAAGAGGGGTAGCACAGATACGCAGTATTTT